A selection of T cell receptor beta chains follows, all from one sample in a study of T cell responses to AZD1222 COVID-19 vaccine. Assay: immunoSEQ multiplex PCR; the TCRdb copy retains only in-frame clones and omits some. The sample yields more than 75,000 clones, roughly 90% seen once. The sequencing here drew on peripheral blood, taken 28 days after the second AZD1222 dose. These receptors were taken from an adult who received the AZD1222 COVID-19 vaccine. CDR3s include the opening cysteine and the closing phenylalanine or tryptophan. The D gene is left open where the match is weak. Size is stated for part of the rows, as once, few or many counts, or as a class when the clone is expanded.

len | abundance | d_gene | j_gene | v_gene | CDR3nt | CDR3aa
18 | - | TRBD2 | TRBJ2-3 | TRBV4-2 | TGTGCCAGCAGCCAAAGCAGAACGGGACTAGGGGGCACAGATACGCAGTATTTT | CASSQSRTGLGGTDTQYF
13 | - | TRBD1 | TRBJ2-5 | TRBV30 | TGTGCCGGGGCACAGGGGCTAATGGAGACCCAGTACTTC | CAGAQGLMETQYF
15 | - | TRBD2 | TRBJ2-1 | TRBV9 | TGTGCCAGCAGCGTAAAAGGGACTAGCTCTAATGAGCAGTTCTTC | CASSVKGTSSNEQFF
12 | - | - | TRBJ1-3 | TRBV3-1/TRBV3-2 | TGTGCCAGCAGCCAACTCGGAGACACCATATATTTT | CASSQLGDTIYF
12 | - | - | TRBJ2-2 | TRBV29-1 | TGCAGCGTCCAACAGGTTGCCGGGGAGCTGTTTTTT | CSVQQVAGELFF
11 | - | - | TRBJ1-2 | TRBV30 | TGTGCCTGGAGTCAGGGTGGTGGCTACACCTTC | CAWSQGGGYTF
16 | - | TRBD1 | TRBJ2-7 | TRBV7-6 | TGTGCCAGCAGCTTAGCTCACAGGGGCGTCTCCTACGAGCAGTACTTC | CASSLAHRGVSYEQYF
13 | - | - | TRBJ2-7 | TRBV7-6 | TGTGCCAGCAGCTTCGGGACATTCGGCGAGCAGTACTTC | CASSFGTFGEQYF
13 | - | - | TRBJ2-3 | TRBV5-1 | TGCGCCAGCAGCTTGGCTCTCGCAGATACGCAGTATTTT | CASSLALADTQYF
15 | few | TRBD2 | TRBJ2-1 | TRBV11-2 | TGTGCCAGCAGCTCCCCCGGGACTAGCGCAAATGAGCAGTTCTTC | CASSSPGTSANEQFF
12 | - | - | TRBJ2-1 | TRBV9 | TGTGCCAGCAGCGGCTCCTACAATGAGCAGTTCTTC | CASSGSYNEQFF
16 | - | TRBD2 | TRBJ2-2 | TRBV27 | TGTGCCAGCAGTTTGACTAGCGGAGGGAACACCGGGGAGCTGTTTTTT | CASSLTSGGNTGELFF
16 | - | TRBD1 | TRBJ1-3 | TRBV18 | TGTGCCAGCTCACCACCGACAGGGTCTGGCGGAAACACCATATATTTT | CASSPPTGSGGNTIYF
15 | - | - | TRBJ2-1 | TRBV27 | TGTGCCAGCAGTTTAATGGGGTACTCCTACAATGAGCAGTTCTTC | CASSLMGYSYNEQFF
14 | - | TRBD2 | TRBJ2-7 | TRBV5-1 | TGCGCCAGCAGCTTAGGCGGGAGCTGGGACGAGCAGTACTTC | CASSLGGSWDEQYF